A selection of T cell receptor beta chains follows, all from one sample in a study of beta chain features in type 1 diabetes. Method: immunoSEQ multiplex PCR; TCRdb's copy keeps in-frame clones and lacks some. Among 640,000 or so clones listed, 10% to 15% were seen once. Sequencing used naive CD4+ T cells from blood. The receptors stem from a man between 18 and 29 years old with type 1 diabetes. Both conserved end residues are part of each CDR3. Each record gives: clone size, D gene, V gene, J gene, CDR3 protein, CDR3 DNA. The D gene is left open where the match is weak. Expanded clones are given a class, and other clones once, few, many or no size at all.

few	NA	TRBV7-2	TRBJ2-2	CASSFQGRGTGELFF	TGTGCCAGCAGCTTCCAGGGAAGGGGCACCGGGGAGCTGTTTTTT
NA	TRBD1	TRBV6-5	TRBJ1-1	CASSPQGGAHTEAFF	TGTGCCAGCAGTCCCCAGGGGGGGGCGCACACTGAAGCTTTCTTT
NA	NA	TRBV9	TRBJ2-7	CASSVETGTYEQYF	TGTGCCAGCAGCGTAGAAACAGGAACCTACGAGCAGTACTTC
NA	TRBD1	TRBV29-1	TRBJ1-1	CSVERQGATEAFF	TGCAGCGTTGAACGGCAGGGGGCCACTGAAGCTTTCTTT
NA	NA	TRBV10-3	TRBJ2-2	CAISGGVTGELFF	TGTGCCATCAGCGGAGGGGTGACCGGGGAGCTGTTTTTT
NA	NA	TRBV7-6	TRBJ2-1	CASSLMAATEQFF	TGTGCCAGCAGCTTAATGGCGGCAACTGAGCAGTTCTTC
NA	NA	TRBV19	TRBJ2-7	CASRRGEPYEQYF	TGTGCCAGTAGGCGAGGGGAGCCCTACGAGCAGTACTTC
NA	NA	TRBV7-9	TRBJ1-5	CASSQDSNQPQHF	TGTGCCAGCAGCCAGGACTCCAATCAGCCCCAGCATTTT
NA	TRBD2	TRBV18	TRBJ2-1	CASSGLAGDYNEQFF	TGTGCCAGCTCAGGACTAGCGGGGGACTACAATGAGCAGTTCTTC
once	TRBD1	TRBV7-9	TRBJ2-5	CASSRGQGAETQYF	TGTGCCAGCAGCCGGGGACAGGGGGCCGAGACCCAGTACTTC
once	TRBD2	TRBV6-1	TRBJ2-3	CASVTGGPTDTQYF	TGTGCCAGCGTCACGGGGGGTCCCACAGATACGCAGTATTTT
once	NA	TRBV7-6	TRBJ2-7	CASSARGRNF	TGTGCCAGCAGCGCCCGAGGGAGGAACTTC
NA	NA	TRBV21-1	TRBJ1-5	CASSKGTGNSNQPQHF	TGTGCCAGCAGCAAAGGGACAGGGAATAGCAATCAGCCCCAGCATTTT
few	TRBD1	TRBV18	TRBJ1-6	CASSPTGGKFDSPLHF	TGTGCCAGCTCACCAACAGGGGGCAAGTTTGATTCACCCCTCCACTTT
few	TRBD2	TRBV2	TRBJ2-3	CASSPLRGASTDTQYF	TGTGCCAGCAGCCCTCTGCGGGGGGCTAGCACAGATACGCAGTATTTT
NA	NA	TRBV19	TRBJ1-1	CASSGYNRRNTEAFF	TGTGCCAGTAGTGGATATAACAGAAGAAACACTGAAGCTTTCTTT
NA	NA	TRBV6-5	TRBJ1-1	CASSYSRWLNTEAFF	TGTGCCAGCAGTTACTCGAGGTGGCTGAACACTGAAGCTTTCTTT
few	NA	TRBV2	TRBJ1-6	CASKGGTYNSPLHF	TGTGCCAGCAAAGGCGGGACCTATAATTCACCCCTCCACTTT
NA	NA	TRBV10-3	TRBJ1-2	CAISESETVYGYTF	TGTGCCATCAGTGAGTCAGAGACAGTTTATGGCTACACCTTC
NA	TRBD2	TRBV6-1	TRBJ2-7	CASTAGGLVQQYF	TGTGCCAGCACCGCGGGAGGTCTAGTACAGCAGTACTTC
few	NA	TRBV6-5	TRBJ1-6	CASKILSYSPLHF	TGTGCCAGCAAAATCCTAAGTTATTCACCCCTCCACTTT
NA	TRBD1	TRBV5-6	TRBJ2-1	CASSPRTGWGEQFF	TGTGCCAGCAGCCCACGGACAGGGTGGGGTGAGCAGTTCTTC
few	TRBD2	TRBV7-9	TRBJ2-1	CASSPGYAGGSYNEQFF	TGTGCCAGCAGCCCCGGGTACGCGGGAGGCTCCTACAATGAGCAGTTCTTC
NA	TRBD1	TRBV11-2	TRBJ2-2	CASSRGQMNTGELFF	TGTGCCAGCAGCCGGGGACAGATGAACACCGGGGAGCTGTTTTTT
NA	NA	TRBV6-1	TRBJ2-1	CASSWPGLEQFF	TGTGCCAGCAGTTGGCCAGGCTTAGAGCAGTTCTTC
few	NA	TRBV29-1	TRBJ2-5	CSVGRGGETQYF	TGCAGCGTTGGAAGGGGGGGGGAGACCCAGTACTTC
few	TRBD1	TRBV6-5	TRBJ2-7	CASSYSSIDRGYEQYF	TGTGCCAGCAGTTACTCGAGTATCGACAGGGGCTACGAGCAGTACTTC
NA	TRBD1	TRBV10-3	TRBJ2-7	CASQGDSYEQYF	TGTGCCTCCCAGGGGGATTCCTACGAGCAGTACTTC
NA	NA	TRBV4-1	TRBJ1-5	CASSQGKVYSNQPQHF	TGCGCCAGCAGCCAAGGGAAAGTATATAGCAATCAGCCCCAGCATTTT
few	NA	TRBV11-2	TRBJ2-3	CASSLERDTQYF	TGTGCCAGCAGCTTAGAACGGGATACGCAGTATTTT
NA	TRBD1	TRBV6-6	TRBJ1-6	CASSSDRGPGNSPLHF	TGTGCCAGCAGTTCAGACAGGGGGCCTGGTAATTCACCCCTCCACTTT
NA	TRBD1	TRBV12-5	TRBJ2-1	CASGPTGGAYNEQFF	TGTGCTAGTGGCCCGACAGGGGGGGCCTACAATGAGCAGTTCTTC
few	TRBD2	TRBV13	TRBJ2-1	CASSDRTSGSQWYNEQFF	TGTGCCAGCAGCGATCGGACTAGCGGGTCACAATGGTACAATGAGCAGTTCTTC
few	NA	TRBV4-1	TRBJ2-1	CASRAMGNSYNEQFF	TGCGCCAGCAGGGCCATGGGAAACTCCTACAATGAGCAGTTCTTC
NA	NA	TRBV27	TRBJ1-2	CASALSRQNYGYTF	TGTGCCAGCGCCCTCAGTCGGCAGAACTATGGCTACACCTTC
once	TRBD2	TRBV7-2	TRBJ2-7	CASSPSWRGAYEQYF	TGTGCCAGCAGCCCATCATGGCGGGGGGCTTACGAGCAGTACTTC
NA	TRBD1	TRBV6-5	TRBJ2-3	CASSRDRVDTQYF	TGTGCCAGCAGCCGGGACAGGGTAGATACGCAGTATTTT
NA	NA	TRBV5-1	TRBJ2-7	CASSSSYEQYF	TGCGCCAGCAGCTCCAGTTACGAGCAGTACTTC
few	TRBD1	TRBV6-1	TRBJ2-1	CAASFGQGNEQFF	TGTGCCGCATCCTTTGGACAGGGTAATGAGCAGTTCTTC
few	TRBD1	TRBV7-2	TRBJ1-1	CASSTQGALNTEAFF	TGTGCCAGCAGCACACAGGGGGCCTTGAACACTGAAGCTTTCTTT
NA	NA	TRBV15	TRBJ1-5	CATSRAHSNQPQHF	TGTGCCACCAGCAGGGCACACAGCAATCAGCCCCAGCATTTT
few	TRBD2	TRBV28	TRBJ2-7	CASSPPGGSYEQYF	TGTGCCAGCAGTCCCCCGGGAGGGTCCTACGAGCAGTACTTC
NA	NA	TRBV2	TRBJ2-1	CASSDRQRNNEQFF	TGTGCCAGCAGTGACAGGCAGCGGAACAATGAGCAGTTCTTC